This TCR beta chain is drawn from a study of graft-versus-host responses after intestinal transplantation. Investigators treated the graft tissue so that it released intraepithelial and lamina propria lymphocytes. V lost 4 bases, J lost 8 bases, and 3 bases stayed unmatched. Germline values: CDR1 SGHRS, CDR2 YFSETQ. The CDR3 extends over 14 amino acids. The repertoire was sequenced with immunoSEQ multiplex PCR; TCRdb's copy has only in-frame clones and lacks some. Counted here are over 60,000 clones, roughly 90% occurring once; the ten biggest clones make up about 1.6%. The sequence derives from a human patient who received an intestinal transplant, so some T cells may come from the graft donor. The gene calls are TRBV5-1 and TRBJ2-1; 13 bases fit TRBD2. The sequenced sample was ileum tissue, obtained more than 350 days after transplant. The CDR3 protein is CASSVGLAGDEQFF. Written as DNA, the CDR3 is TGCGCCAGCAGCGTCGGACTAGCGGGAGATGAGCAGTTCTTC.